A selection of T cell receptor beta chains follows, all from one sample in a study of spatial heterogeneity in lung cancer. TCRdb recomputed calls from the 5' RACE reads with MiXCR, one row per CDR3 protein. The sample yields tens of thousands of distinct CDR3 sequences, 8% to 10% seen once. The input for sequencing was PBMCs, taken at follow-up. The origin of the receptors is a female donor with early-stage non-small cell lung cancer. The conserved cysteine and the conserved F or W are not part of the CDR3 here.

V: TRBV6-5
J: TRBJ1-5
CDR3: ASSLTGGRQPQH

V: TRBV4-1
J: TRBJ1-3
CDR3: ASSPTGIQGNTIY

V: TRBV27
J: TRBJ2-4
CDR3: ASSLITGTKNIQY

V: TRBV18
J: TRBJ2-1
CDR3: ASHSPLYNEQF

V: TRBV7-8
J: TRBJ2-5
CDR3: ASSLDGGAEETQY

V: TRBV30
J: TRBJ1-3
CDR3: AWTRRRISGNTIY

V: TRBV7-2
J: TRBJ2-7
CDR3: ASSLQGGGSGYEQY

V: TRBV12-3/TRBV12-4
J: TRBJ2-7
CDR3: ASSWGSGSSYEQY

V: TRBV15
J: TRBJ2-3
CDR3: ATLGTAGADTQY

V: TRBV4-2
J: TRBJ2-7
CDR3: ASSQVEGHSSYEQY

V: TRBV7-9
J: TRBJ2-5
CDR3: ASSRSGGETQY

V: TRBV27
J: TRBJ2-3
CDR3: ASSFVGAADTQY

V: TRBV7-2
J: TRBJ1-3
CDR3: ASSHQTGEWGNTIY

V: TRBV4-1
J: TRBJ2-6
CDR3: ASSPGQRFSGANVLT

V: TRBV20-1
J: TRBJ1-5
CDR3: SATTGTLQDQPQH

V: TRBV7-9
J: TRBJ2-4
CDR3: ASSYHPGPSGLAKNIQY

V: TRBV7-9
J: TRBJ2-2
CDR3: ASSLGTASTAELF

V: TRBV5-1
J: TRBJ2-1
CDR3: ASSLGKVQF

V: TRBV3-1
J: TRBJ2-4
CDR3: ASSPGTPSGMNIQY

V: TRBV6-5
J: TRBJ1-1
CDR3: ASSYGIGTNTEAF

V: TRBV29-1
J: TRBJ2-1
CDR3: SVGGDFYNEQF

V: TRBV7-9
J: TRBJ2-2
CDR3: ASSLMGTAGELF

V: TRBV12-5
J: TRBJ2-3
CDR3: ASDTRMTLDADTQY